Listed here are 4 T cell receptor beta chains from one sample, sequenced in a study of blood T cell repertoires in COVID-19. Only in-frame clones appear in the TCRdb table, and some are missing; sequencing was by immunoSEQ multiplex PCR. The sample shows some 200,000 clones, roughly 75% of them seen only once. Sequenced material: peripheral blood. The source is a woman in her seventies with acute or convalescent COVID-19.

V and J are TRBV5-1 and TRBJ1-5; TRBD1 aligns across 8 bases. Trimming at V came to 3 bases and at J to 7 bases, leaving 9 bases not matched to a gene. The CDR3 is 15 residues long. The germline V gene has CDR1 SGHRS and CDR2 YFSETQ. CDR3 amino acids: CASSSGTGGSQPQHF. DNA for the CDR3: TGCGCCAGCAGCTCGGGAACAGGGGGGAGCCAGCCCCAGCATTTT.

The chain has TRBV11-3 and TRBJ1-1; D is perhaps TRBD1 (5 bases). The germline V gene encodes CDR1 SGHNT and CDR2 YENEEA. This CDR3 spans 13 amino acids. Trimming pared 5 bases from V and 5 bases from J, leaving 12 bases between. The DNA for the CDR3 is TGTGCCAGCAGCGCGAGCTCAGGGACTGAAGCTTTCTTT. This sequence encodes CASSASSGTEAFF.

This clone was recorded a few times. The J gene is TRBJ2-7, the V gene TRBV29-1; 8 bases agree with TRBD1. CDR1 and CDR2 from the germline V gene are SQVTM and ANQGSEA. V lost 6 bases, J lost 2 bases, and 9 bases stayed unmatched. The CDR3 runs to 14 residues. The CDR3 DNA reads TGCAGCGTCAGCAGGGGACAGGCTACCTACGAGCAGTACTTC. Its translation is CSVSRGQATYEQYF.

This chain links TRBV2 with TRBJ2-2; TRBD1 aligns across 8 bases. After removal of 7 bases from V and 6 bases from J, the junction contained 7 bases not matched to a gene. Germline values: CDR1 SNHLY, CDR2 FYNNEI. The CDR3 consists of 14 residues. The CDR3 DNA reads TGTGCCAGCATAGGGACAGGTAGTCCCGGGGAGCTGTTTTTT. Residues: CASIGTGSPGELFF.